The 18 T cell receptor beta chains below were found in one sample sequenced in a study of blood T cell repertoires in COVID-19. This table comes from immunoSEQ multiplex PCR, and its TCRdb copy is limited to in-frame clones, with some not included. Of 250,000 to 300,000 clones in the sample, 75% to 90% were seen once. The sample comprised peripheral blood. The receptors were gathered from a man in his 60s who had recovered from COVID-19.

This clone has a single count. This rearrangement joins TRBV5-5 to TRBJ2-7; D is undetermined. The CDR3 contains 14 residues. V shed 0 bases and J shed 2 bases, with 9 bases lying between them. Germline V gene lookup returns CDR1 SGHKS and CDR2 YYEKEE (reference sequence). The CDR3: CASSLDLRAYEQYF. Written as DNA, the CDR3 is TGTGCCAGCAGCTTGGACCTTCGGGCCTACGAGCAGTACTTC.

This chain links TRBV28 with TRBJ1-1; D is perhaps TRBD1 (5 bases). V gave up 1 base and J gave up 4 bases, with 13 bases separating them. Per germline, CDR1 MDHEN and CDR2 SYDVKM. The CDR3 is 15 amino acids. The CDR3 DNA is TGTGCCAGCAGTTTATACGGGGGAGGGATCACTGAAGCTTTCTTT. It encodes CASSLYGGGITEAFF.

The chain recombines TRBV7-2 with TRBJ1-3; D is unclear. Trimming left V 3 bases short and J 0 bases short, with 9 bases between. Germline assignment: CDR1 SGHTA and CDR2 FQGNSA. This CDR3 region has 15 residues. The CDR3 DNA reads TGTGCCAGCAGCTTCGTATCAGACTCTGGAAACACCATATATTTT. It specifies CASSFVSDSGNTIYF.

This rearrangement joins TRBV6-5 to TRBJ1-6; maybe TRBD1 (5 bases). The CDR3 spans 15 residues. Germline V gives CDR1 MNHEY, CDR2 SVGAGI. The V gene lost 6 bases and the J gene lost 2 bases, with 11 bases spanning the gap. CDR3 sequence: CASRAGPAYNSPLHF. CDR3 in DNA: TGTGCCAGCAGGGCAGGGCCAGCCTATAATTCACCCCTCCACTTT.

The gene calls are TRBV29-1 and TRBJ2-3; D is possibly TRBD1 (6 bases). The V gene lost 0 bases and the J gene lost 6 bases, with 10 bases spanning the gap. The CDR3 totals 13 residues. Germline assignment: CDR1 SQVTM and CDR2 ANQGSEA. The CDR3 nucleotides are TGCAGCGTTGAAGATCCCCAGGGGGATACGCAGTATTTT. Protein: CSVEDPQGDTQYF.

V gene TRBV5-6 combines with J gene TRBJ2-1, with D tentatively TRBD2 (6 bases). V was clipped by 4 bases and J by 9 bases, with 20 bases between them. Germline V lookup: CDR1 SGHDT, CDR2 YYEEEE. This CDR3 comprises 15 residues. The CDR3 region is CASSEGTHTAREQFF. The CDR3 DNA reads TGTGCCAGCAGCGAGGGGACTCACACTGCCCGTGAGCAGTTCTTC.

Of note for this clone: The identical CDR3 is also encoded by other nucleotide sequences in the sample. The J gene is TRBJ1-1, the V gene TRBV28; D remains ambiguous. The CDR3 has 14 amino acids. CDR1 is MDHEN and CDR2 is SYDVKM in the germline V gene. The germline V and J ends were trimmed by 1 base and 1 base, with 7 bases remaining between them. The CDR3 region is CASSLSGGNTEAFF. The CDR3 DNA sequence: TGTGCCAGCAGTTTATCAGGAGGGAACACTGAAGCTTTCTTT.

The J gene is TRBJ2-5, the V gene TRBV5-1; the match to TRBD2 covers 10 bases. Germline CDR1 reads SGHRS; CDR2 reads YFSETQ. The ends lost 0 bases at V and 4 bases at J; junction bases unmatched: 6. The CDR3 extends over 16 amino acids. The CDR3 region has the DNA TGCGCCAGCAGCTTGGCCCCTAGCGGGAGTGGAGAGACCCAGTACTTC. The encoded protein is CASSLAPSGSGETQYF.

This chain joins TRBV7-9 and TRBJ2-1, with 9 bases identical to TRBD1. The CDR3 consists of 16 residues. V gave up 5 bases and J gave up 6 bases; unmatched junction bases: 11. The germline V gene has CDR1 SEHNR and CDR2 FQNEAQ (reference sequence). Written as DNA, the CDR3 is TGTGCCAGCAGCCCTCGGGACAGGGAGACCATCAATGAGCAGTTCTTC. This sequence encodes CASSPRDRETINEQFF.

V gene TRBV18 combines with J gene TRBJ2-2; D is unclear. The CDR3 has 17 residues. Deletions cut 3 bases from V and 2 bases from J, with 16 bases between. Looked up from germline, CDR1 is KGHSH and CDR2 is LQKENI. CDR3 amino acids: CASSPFVGQDNTGELFF. CDR3 in DNA: TGTGCCAGCTCACCCTTCGTTGGGCAAGACAACACCGGGGAGCTGTTTTTT.

V gene TRBV5-6 combines with J gene TRBJ1-6; D might be TRBD1 (6 bases). Germline CDR1 SGHDT, CDR2 YYEEEE. With 0 bases removed from V and 5 bases from J, the gap between germline ends came to 9 bases. This CDR3 spans 15 amino acids. CDR3 sequence: CASSLADRNNSPLHF. CDR3 sequence (DNA): TGTGCCAGCAGCTTGGCGGACAGAAATAATTCACCCCTCCACTTT.

The CDR3 loop reads CASSQTGGNSPLHF. CDR3 coding DNA: TGTGCCAGCAGCCAGACAGGGGGTAATTCACCCCTCCACTTT. This rearrangement joins TRBV3-1 (or the pseudogene TRBV3-2) to TRBJ1-6; 9 nucleotides line up with TRBD1. Trimming at V came to 3 bases and at J to 6 bases, leaving 0 bases not matched to a gene. Germline CDR1 LGHDT, CDR2 YNNKEL (reference sequence). The length of the CDR3 is 14 residues.

V usage is TRBV9 and J usage is TRBJ1-2; D may be TRBD1 (5 bases). CDR1 SGDLS and CDR2 YYNGEE come from the germline V gene. The CDR3 loop spans 19 amino acids. CDR3 protein: CGRFRVTGPSCSLIVGYTF. DNA of the CDR3: TGTGGCCGTTTCCGGGTAACAGGACCAAGTTGCTCCCTAATAGTAGGCTACACCTTC.

The chain carries TRBV19 and TRBJ2-3; 11 nucleotides match TRBD2. The germline V gene has CDR1 LNHDA and CDR2 SQIVND (reference sequence). The CDR3 extends over 16 amino acids. The V and J ends lost 4 bases and 4 bases, in that order; junction bases with no gene match: 7. The CDR3 DNA reads as TGTGCCAGTAGTACTTGGCCTAGCGGGGGGTCAGATACGCAGTATTTT. This encodes CASSTWPSGGSDTQYF.

The chain couples TRBV5-1 to TRBJ2-1; 7 nucleotides agree with TRBD1. The CDR3 is made up of 15 amino acids. V lost 3 bases, J lost 5 bases, and 8 bases stayed unmatched. Germline CDR1 SGHRS, CDR2 YFSETQ. CDR3 sequence (DNA): TGCGCCAGCAGCTCGACAGGGTTCCCTAACAATGAGCAGTTCTTC. The encoded protein is CASSSTGFPNNEQFF.

This chain connects TRBV6-1 to TRBJ2-1, with TRBD1 identical over 8 bases. Germline CDR1 reads MNHNS; CDR2 reads SASEGT. The CDR3 spans 17 residues. Trimming took 3 bases from V and 4 from J; bases not matched to a gene: 11. CDR3 coding DNA: TGTGCCAGCAGTGACGGACAGGGAGTGTTTATTTACAATGAGCAGTTCTTC. This translates into CASSDGQGVFIYNEQFF.

The rearrangement uses TRBV19 and TRBJ1-5; tentative D call: TRBD1 (6 bases). This CDR3 is built from 16 residues. Trimming removed 5 bases at V and 2 bases at J, with 16 bases between. Germline CDR1 reads LNHDA; CDR2 reads SQIVND (reference sequence). As DNA, the CDR3 is TGTGCCAGTAGTGAGCGTCGGGGGGGCGGCAATCAGCCCCAGCATTTT. This encodes CASSERRGGGNQPQHF.

The rearrangement links TRBV5-1 to TRBJ2-7; D possibly corresponds to TRBD1 (6 bases). The V gene's germline CDR1 is SGHRS and CDR2 YFSETQ. Trimming cost V 4 bases and J 5 bases, with 22 bases left between them. The CDR3 runs to 16 residues. Here the CDR3 reads CASSTTLAIQGNEQYF. The DNA of the CDR3 is TGCGCCAGCAGCACGACCTTGGCCATACAGGGAAACGAGCAGTACTTC.